A single sample gave rise to the 17 T cell receptor beta chains below, sequenced in a study of a mutant IDH1 vaccine in newly diagnosed glioma. Indicated time point: week 23, last vaccination. In the vaccine, a single dose held 300 ug of the mutant IDH1 20-mer peptide, along with topical imiquimod. The antigens of these receptors remain unknown. Here immunoSEQ multiplex PCR was the method, and the copy in TCRdb shows in-frame clones only, minus some. Of roughly 60,000 clones in the sample, approximately 81% are singletons; the top ten hold roughly 4%. The material sequenced was PBMCs, taken from a glioma patient whose treatment included an IDH1 peptide vaccine. The receptor source for this set is a man aged 25-45 years with glioma.

The chain employs TRBV7-2 and TRBJ2-6; D is unresolved. Germline-derived CDR1 and CDR2 are SGHTA and FQGNSA. Trimming took off 5 bases at V and 4 bases at J, with 12 bases between the two ends. The CDR3 runs 15 residues. The CDR3 sequence is CASSRQTLGANVLTF. CDR3 DNA: TGTGCCAGCAGCCGTCAAACTTTGGGGGCCAACGTCCTGACTTTC.

The J gene is TRBJ1-2, the V gene TRBV19; 7 positions match TRBD1. The CDR3 has 13 residues. With 6 bases clipped from V and 2 bases from J, the junction kept 3 bases outside the gene matches. Germline V gene lookup returns CDR1 LNHDA and CDR2 SQIVND (reference sequence). The CDR3 region is CASSPGGNYGYTF. The CDR3, as DNA: TGTGCCAGTAGCCCAGGGGGGAACTATGGCTACACCTTC.

The chain is built from TRBV7-9 and TRBJ1-6, with a possible D match to TRBD1 (6 bases). This CDR3 is 16 amino acids long. The V and J ends lost 4 bases and 5 bases respectively, with 15 bases between them. CDR1 is SEHNR, CDR2 FQNEAQ, per germline (reference sequence). The CDR3 spells CASSSTRGPNNSPLHF. CDR3 DNA: TGTGCCAGCAGCTCCACCAGGGGTCCAAATAATTCACCCCTCCACTTT.

V gene TRBV14 combines with J gene TRBJ2-1; 8 bases line up with TRBD2. CDR1 and CDR2 from the germline V gene are SGHDN and FVKESK. This CDR3 is built from 15 residues. V trimming: 1 base; J trimming: 3 bases; junction bases outside the gene matches: 2. This CDR3 reads CASSQAGGNYNEQFF. The DNA of the CDR3 is TGTGCCAGCAGCCAAGCGGGGGGGAACTACAATGAGCAGTTCTTC. Looking up the rest from reference TRBV14 and TRBJ2-1 gives the full variable domain: EAGVTQFPSHSVIEKGQTVTLRCDPISGHDNLYWYRRVMGKEIKFLLHFVKESKQDESGMPNNRFLAERTGGTYSTLKVQPAELEDSGVYFCASSQAGGNYNEQFFGPGTRLTVL.

The rearrangement uses TRBV25-1 and TRBJ1-5; D not certain. The germline V and J ends were trimmed by 9 bases and 0 bases, with 12 bases remaining between them. This CDR3 has 14 amino acids. CDR1 is MGHDK, CDR2 SYGVNS, per germline. CDR3 DNA sequence: TGTGCCAGACCTCTTCCTCATAGCAATCAGCCCCAGCATTTT. It codes for CARPLPHSNQPQHF.

CDR3 amino acids: CASRQMKGLDTEAFF. CDR3 DNA sequence: TGCGCCAGCAGACAAATGAAAGGTTTGGACACTGAAGCTTTCTTT. This chain uses TRBV4-1 with TRBJ1-1; D is undetermined. V lost 6 bases and J lost 3, with 17 bases in between. Germline lookup yields CDR1 MGHRA and CDR2 YSYEKL. The CDR3 extends over 15 amino acids.

The chain is built from TRBV9 and TRBJ2-7; the D is unclear. Germline loops: CDR1 SGDLS, CDR2 YYNGEE. The V end lost 0 bases, the J end lost 3 bases, and 10 bases lay between the germline ends. This CDR3 region has 14 residues. The CDR3 sequence is CASSVGFGDYEQYF. The CDR3 region has the DNA TGTGCCAGCAGCGTAGGTTTCGGTGACTACGAGCAGTACTTC. The full variable domain, with the rest looked up from reference TRBV9 and TRBJ2-7, is DSGVTQTPKHLITATGQRVTLRCSPRSGDLSVYWYQQSLDQGLQFLIQYYNGEERAKGNILERFSAQQFPDLHSELNLSSLELGDSALYFCASSVGFGDYEQYFGPGTRLTVT.

This rearrangement joins TRBV6-5 to TRBJ1-2, with 7 bases identical to TRBD1. The CDR3 spans 11 residues. V trimming: 6 bases; J trimming: 5 bases; junction bases outside the gene matches: 0. Per germline, CDR1 MNHEY and CDR2 SVGAGI. CDR3: CASRTGYGYTF. The CDR3 DNA is TGTGCCAGCAGGACAGGGTATGGCTACACCTTC.

This chain links TRBV7-6 with TRBJ2-2; D gene ambiguous. Per germline, CDR1 SGHVS and CDR2 FNYEAQ. This CDR3 has 14 amino acids. Between the trimmed V and J ends, which lost 1 base and 1 base, there was a span of 4 bases. CDR3 protein: CASSLVGNTGELFF. DNA of the CDR3: TGTGCCAGCAGCTTAGTAGGGAACACCGGGGAGCTGTTTTTT.

The chain has TRBV25-1 and TRBJ2-2; possibly TRBD1 or TRBD2 for D (6 bases each). CDR3 length equals 16 residues. Trimming took off 0 bases at V and 3 bases at J, with 11 bases between the two ends. Germline assignment: CDR1 MGHDK and CDR2 SYGVNS. This chain's CDR3 is CASSEYGGRDTGELFF. In DNA form, the CDR3 reads TGTGCCAGCAGTGAATACGGGGGCAGGGACACCGGGGAGCTGTTTTTT.

The chain carries TRBV9 and TRBJ2-5, with D possibly being TRBD2 (7 bases). Trimming left V 0 bases short and J 5 bases short, with 17 bases between. This CDR3 region has 16 residues. The V gene's germline CDR1 is SGDLS and CDR2 YYNGEE. CDR3 sequence: CASSVGLGGGGETQYF. The CDR3 DNA reads as TGTGCCAGCAGCGTAGGCTTGGGGGGGGGCGGGGAGACCCAGTACTTC.

This sequence joins TRBV11-2 and TRBJ2-1; 9 bases line up with TRBD2. V was pared by 1 base and J by 3 bases, with 1 base of the junction left unmatched. CDR3 length equals 15 residues. The germline CDR1 and CDR2 sequences are SGHAT and FQNNGV. The chain's CDR3 is CASSLGAGGYNEQFF. The CDR3 DNA sequence: TGTGCCAGCAGCTTAGGAGCGGGGGGCTACAATGAGCAGTTCTTC.

V and J are TRBV6-6 and TRBJ2-5; no clear D gene. Per the germline V gene, CDR1 is MNHNY and CDR2 is SVGAGI (reference sequence). This CDR3 spans 12 amino acids. The V end lost 0 bases, the J end lost 5 bases, and 4 bases lay between the germline ends. The CDR3 DNA is TGTGCCAGCAGTTACTCGGGGGAGACCCAGTACTTC. This translates into CASSYSGETQYF.

The chain couples TRBV5-1 to TRBJ2-3, with 10 bases lining up with TRBD1. Germline V gives CDR1 SGHRS, CDR2 YFSETQ. Unmatched junction bases numbered 2, after V lost 1 base and J lost 0 bases. This CDR3 spans 16 amino acids. CDR3 region: CASSLWTGGSTDTQYF. In DNA, the CDR3 is TGCGCCAGCAGCTTGTGGACAGGGGGTAGCACAGATACGCAGTATTTT.

V and J are TRBV6-1 and TRBJ1-1; D gene unclear. Per germline, CDR1 MNHNS and CDR2 SASEGT. The CDR3 is 15 amino acids. Trimming cost V 6 bases and J 2 bases, with 16 bases left between them. The CDR3 loop is CASRPSRGRNTEAFF. CDR3 bases: TGTGCCAGCAGGCCTTCGAGAGGGCGAAACACTGAAGCTTTCTTT.

This clone is a singleton in its sample. This chain joins TRBV11-2 and TRBJ2-5; D not resolved. V was trimmed by 1 base and J by 2 bases, leaving 8 bases between them. The length of the CDR3 is 14 residues. Germline V gene lookup returns CDR1 SGHAT and CDR2 FQNNGV. Written as DNA, the CDR3 is TGTGCCAGCAGCTTAGTTGTTTGGCAAGAGACCCAGTACTTC. This translates into CASSLVVWQETQYF.

This sequence joins TRBV14 and TRBJ2-7; tentative D call: TRBD1 (6 bases). Trimming left V 3 bases short and J 6 bases short, with 9 bases between. CDR1 is SGHDN, CDR2 FVKESK, per germline. This CDR3 is built from 12 residues. The CDR3 bases are TGTGCCAGCAGCCAGATCAGGGGCGAGCAGTACTTC. Residues: CASSQIRGEQYF.